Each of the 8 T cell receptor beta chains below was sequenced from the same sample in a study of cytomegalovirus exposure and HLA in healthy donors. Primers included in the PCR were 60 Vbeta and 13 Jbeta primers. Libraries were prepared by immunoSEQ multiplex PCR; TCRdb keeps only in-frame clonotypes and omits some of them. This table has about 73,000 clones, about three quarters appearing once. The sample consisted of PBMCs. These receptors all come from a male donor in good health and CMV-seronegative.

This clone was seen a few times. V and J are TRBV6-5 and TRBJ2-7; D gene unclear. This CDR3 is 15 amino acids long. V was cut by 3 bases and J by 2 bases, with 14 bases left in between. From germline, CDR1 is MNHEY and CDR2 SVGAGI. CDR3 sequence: CASSYAAAAAYEQYF. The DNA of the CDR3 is TGTGCCAGCAGTTATGCGGCAGCTGCAGCCTACGAGCAGTACTTC.

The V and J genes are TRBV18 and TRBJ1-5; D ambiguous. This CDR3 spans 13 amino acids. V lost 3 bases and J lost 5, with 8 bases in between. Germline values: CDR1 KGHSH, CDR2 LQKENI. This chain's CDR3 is CASSPTRDQPQHF. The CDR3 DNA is TGTGCCAGCTCACCCACGCGGGATCAGCCCCAGCATTTT.

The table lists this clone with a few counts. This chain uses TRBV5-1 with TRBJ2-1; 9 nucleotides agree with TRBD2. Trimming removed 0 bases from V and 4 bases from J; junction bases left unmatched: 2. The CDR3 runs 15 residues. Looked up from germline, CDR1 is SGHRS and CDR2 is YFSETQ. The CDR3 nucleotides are TGCGCCAGCAGCTTGGAAGCGGGAGGTTACAATGAGCAGTTCTTC. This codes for CASSLEAGGYNEQFF.

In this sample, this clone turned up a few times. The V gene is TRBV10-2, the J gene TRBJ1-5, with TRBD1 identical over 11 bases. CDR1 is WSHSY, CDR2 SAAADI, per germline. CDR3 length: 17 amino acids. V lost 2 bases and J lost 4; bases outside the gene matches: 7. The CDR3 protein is CASSELGTGGRNQPQHF. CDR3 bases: TGCGCCAGCAGTGAGCTGGGGACAGGGGGGCGAAATCAGCCCCAGCATTTT.

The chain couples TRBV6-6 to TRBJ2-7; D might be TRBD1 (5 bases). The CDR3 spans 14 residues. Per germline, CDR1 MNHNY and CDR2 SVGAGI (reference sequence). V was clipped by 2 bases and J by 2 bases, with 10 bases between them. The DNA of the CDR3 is TGTGCCAGCAGTTACGAGGACATTACCTACGAGCAGTACTTC. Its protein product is CASSYEDITYEQYF.

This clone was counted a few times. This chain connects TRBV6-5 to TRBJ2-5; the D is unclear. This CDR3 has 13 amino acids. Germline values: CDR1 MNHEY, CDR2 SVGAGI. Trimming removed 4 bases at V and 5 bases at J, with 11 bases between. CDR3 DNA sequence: TGTGCCAGCAGTTCACGAGTTTTGGAGACCCAGTACTTC. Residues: CASSSRVLETQYF.

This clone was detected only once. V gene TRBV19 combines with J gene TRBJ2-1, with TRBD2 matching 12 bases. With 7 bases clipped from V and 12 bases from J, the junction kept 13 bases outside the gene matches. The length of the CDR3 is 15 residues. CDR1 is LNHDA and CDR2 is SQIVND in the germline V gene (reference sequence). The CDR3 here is CASNSGLAGEARQFF. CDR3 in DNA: TGTGCCAGTAATTCGGGACTAGCGGGTGAGGCCCGGCAGTTCTTC. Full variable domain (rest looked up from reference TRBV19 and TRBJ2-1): DGGITQSPKYLFRKEGQNVTLSCEQNLNHDAMYWYRQDPGQGLRLIYYSQIVNDFQKGDIAEGYSVSREKKESFPLTVTSAQKNPTAFYLCASNSGLAGEARQFFGPGTRLTVL.

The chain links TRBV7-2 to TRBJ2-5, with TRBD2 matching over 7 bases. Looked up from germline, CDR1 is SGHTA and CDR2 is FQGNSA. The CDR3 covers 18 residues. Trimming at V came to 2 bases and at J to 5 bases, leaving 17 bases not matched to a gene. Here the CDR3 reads CASSLHERLAFGYETQYF. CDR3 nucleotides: TGTGCCAGCAGCTTACATGAGAGACTAGCATTCGGGTACGAGACCCAGTACTTC. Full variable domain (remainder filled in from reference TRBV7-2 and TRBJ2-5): GAGVSQSPSNKVTEKGKDVELRCDPISGHTALYWYRQSLGQGLEFLIYFQGNSAPDKSGLPSDRFSAERTGGSVSTLTIQRTQQEDSAVYLCASSLHERLAFGYETQYFGPGTRLLVL.